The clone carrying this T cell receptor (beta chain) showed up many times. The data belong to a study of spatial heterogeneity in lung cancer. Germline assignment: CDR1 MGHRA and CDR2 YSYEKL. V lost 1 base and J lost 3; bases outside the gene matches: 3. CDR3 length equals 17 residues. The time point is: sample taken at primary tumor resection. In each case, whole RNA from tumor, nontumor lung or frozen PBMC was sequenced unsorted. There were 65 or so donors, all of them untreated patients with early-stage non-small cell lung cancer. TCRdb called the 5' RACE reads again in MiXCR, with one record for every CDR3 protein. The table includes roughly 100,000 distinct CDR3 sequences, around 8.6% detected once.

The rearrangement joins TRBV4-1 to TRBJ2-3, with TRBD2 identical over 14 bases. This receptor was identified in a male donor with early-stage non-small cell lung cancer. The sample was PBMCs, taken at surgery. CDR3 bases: TGCGCCAGCAGCCAAGGCCGGACTAGCGGGAGGACAGATACGCAGTATTTT. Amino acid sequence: CASSQGRTSGRTDTQYF.